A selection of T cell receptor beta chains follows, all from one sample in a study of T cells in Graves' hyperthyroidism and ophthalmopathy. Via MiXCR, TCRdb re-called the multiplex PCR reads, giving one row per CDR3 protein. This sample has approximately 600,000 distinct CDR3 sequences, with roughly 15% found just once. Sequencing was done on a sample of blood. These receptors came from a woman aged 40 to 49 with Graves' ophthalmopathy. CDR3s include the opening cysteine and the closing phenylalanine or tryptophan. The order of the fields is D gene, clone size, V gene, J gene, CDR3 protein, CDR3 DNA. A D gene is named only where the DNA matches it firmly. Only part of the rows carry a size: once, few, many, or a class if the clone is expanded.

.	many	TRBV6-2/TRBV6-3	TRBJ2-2	CASAPTSPSNTGELFF	TGTGCCAGCGCCCCGACTAGTCCGTCGAACACCGGGGAGCTGTTTTTT
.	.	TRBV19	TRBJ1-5	CASSKVHSNQPQHF	TGTGCCAGTAGTAAGGTGCATAGCAATCAGCCCCAGCATTTT
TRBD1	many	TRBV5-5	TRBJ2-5	CASSLNLQGSETQYF	TGTGCCAGCAGCCTGAATCTACAGGGGTCCGAGACCCAGTACTTC
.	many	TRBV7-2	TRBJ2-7	CASSLGAYYEQYF	TGTGCCAGCAGCTTAGGGGCATACTACGAGCAGTACTTC
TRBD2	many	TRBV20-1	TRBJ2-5	CSAKTSGDQETQYF	TGCAGTGCTAAGACTAGCGGGGATCAAGAGACCCAGTACTTC
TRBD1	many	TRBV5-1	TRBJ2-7	CASSITGTDTYEQYF	TGCGCCAGCAGCATTACCGGGACAGACACCTACGAGCAGTACTTC
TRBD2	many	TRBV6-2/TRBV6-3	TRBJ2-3	CASSPGIRTGLAATDTQYF	TGTGCCAGCAGCCCCGGGATAAGAACGGGACTAGCGGCCACAGATACGCAGTATTTT
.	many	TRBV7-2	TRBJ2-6	CASSSFPSGANVLTF	TGTGCCAGCAGCAGCTTTCCCTCTGGGGCCAACGTCCTGACTTTC
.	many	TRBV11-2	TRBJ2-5	CASSGGLGGETQYF	TGTGCCAGCAGCGGGGGTCTCGGAGGAGAGACCCAGTACTTC
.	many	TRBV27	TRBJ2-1	CASSKIGHSEQFF	TGTGCCAGCAGCAAGATAGGCCACAGTGAGCAGTTCTTC
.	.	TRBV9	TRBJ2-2	CASSVAGEAGELFF	TGTGCCAGCAGCGTAGCAGGGGAGGCCGGGGAGCTGTTTTTT
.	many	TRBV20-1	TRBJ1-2	CSARDTSGNYGYTF	TGCAGTGCTAGAGATACATCGGGTAACTATGGCTACACCTTC
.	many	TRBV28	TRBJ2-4	CASRPLGIFSKNIQYF	TGTGCCAGCAGGCCCCTAGGAATCTTCTCCAAAAACATTCAGTACTTC
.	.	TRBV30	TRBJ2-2	CVSVMRNTGELFF	TGTGTCTCCGTAATGAGGAACACCGGGGAGCTGTTTTTT
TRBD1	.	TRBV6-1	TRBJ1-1	CASRSGTPGGEAFF	TGTGCCAGCAGGTCCGGGACACCAGGGGGTGAAGCTTTCTTT
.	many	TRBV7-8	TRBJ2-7	CASSLRGHYEQYF	TGTGCCAGCAGCTTAAGGGGACACTACGAGCAGTACTTC
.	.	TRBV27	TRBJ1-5	CASSPKVGPQHF	TGTGCCAGCAGTCCCAAAGTAGGGCCCCAGCATTTT
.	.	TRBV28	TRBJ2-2	CASTDSGRGPGELFF	TGTGCCAGCACAGATAGCGGGCGGGGGCCCGGGGAGCTGTTTTTT
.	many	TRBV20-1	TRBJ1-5	CSVKRPREADQPQHF	TGCAGTGTAAAGAGACCCAGGGAAGCAGATCAGCCCCAGCATTTT
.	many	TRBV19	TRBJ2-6	CASSIGSSESGANVLTF	TGTGCCAGTAGTATCGGGAGTAGCGAGTCTGGGGCCAACGTCCTGACTTTC
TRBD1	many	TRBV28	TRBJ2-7	CASSPGQASYYEQYF	TGTGCCAGCAGTCCAGGACAGGCTTCCTACTACGAGCAGTACTTC
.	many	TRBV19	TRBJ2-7	CASSRSPYSYEQYF	TGTGCCAGTTCACGGTCCCCCTACAGCTACGAGCAGTACTTC
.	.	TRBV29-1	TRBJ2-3	CSVRQEPAADTQYF	TGCAGCGTCCGACAGGAACCGGCGGCAGATACGCAGTATTTT
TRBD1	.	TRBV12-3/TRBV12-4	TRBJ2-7	CASSLRGPNWTGYEQYF	TGTGCCAGCAGTTTAAGGGGGCCAAATTGGACAGGGTACGAGCAGTACTTC
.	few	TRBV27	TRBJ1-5	CASSLRSVEYSNQPQHF	TGTGCCAGCAGTTTACGTTCCGTGGAGTATAGCAATCAGCCCCAGCATTTT
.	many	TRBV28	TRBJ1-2	CASSFPGAYGYTF	TGTGCCAGCAGTTTCCCAGGGGCCTATGGCTACACCTTC
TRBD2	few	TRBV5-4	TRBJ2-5	CASSPNSGRTQETQYF	TGTGCCAGCAGCCCTAATAGCGGGAGGACACAAGAGACCCAGTACTTC
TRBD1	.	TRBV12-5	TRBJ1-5	CASGRDRGPGQPQHF	TGTGCTAGTGGTCGGGACAGGGGGCCAGGTCAGCCCCAGCATTTT
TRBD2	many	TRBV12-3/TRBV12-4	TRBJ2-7	CASSNRDYPYEQYF	TGTGCCAGCAGTAACCGGGACTACCCCTACGAGCAGTACTTC
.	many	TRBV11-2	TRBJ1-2	CASSSNLGGYTF	TGTGCCAGCAGCTCAAACCTGGGCGGCTACACCTTC
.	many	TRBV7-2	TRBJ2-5	CASSLDFTLQETQYF	TGTGCCAGCAGCTTAGATTTTACATTACAAGAGACCCAGTACTTC
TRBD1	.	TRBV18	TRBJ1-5	CASSHTRTGSYQPQHF	TGTGCCAGCTCACACACCCGGACAGGGTCTTATCAGCCCCAGCATTTT
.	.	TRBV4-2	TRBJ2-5	CASSQDESSVETQYF	TGTGCCAGCAGCCAAGATGAGTCTAGCGTGGAGACCCAGTACTTC
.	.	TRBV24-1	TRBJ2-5	CATSTAEVGETQYF	TGTGCCACCAGTACGGCGGAGGTCGGAGAGACCCAGTACTTC
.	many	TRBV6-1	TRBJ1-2	CASSDERRTLGGYTF	TGTGCCAGCAGTGACGAACGGAGGACCCTAGGGGGCTACACCTTC
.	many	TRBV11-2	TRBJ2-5	CASSLDQQGGTQYF	TGTGCCAGCAGCTTAGATCAGCAGGGAGGGACCCAGTACTTC
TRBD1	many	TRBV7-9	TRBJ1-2	CASSPRGTGGYGYTF	TGTGCCAGCAGCCCCCGCGGGACAGGGGGATATGGCTACACCTTC
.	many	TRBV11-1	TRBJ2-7	CASSLGPGTGAYEQYF	TGTGCCAGCAGCTTAGGCCCTGGAACAGGAGCCTACGAGCAGTACTTC
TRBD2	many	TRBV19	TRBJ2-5	CASRGLAGGIQETQYF	TGTGCCAGTAGGGGACTAGCGGGAGGGATCCAAGAGACCCAGTACTTC
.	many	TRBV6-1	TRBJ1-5	CASRPNSDQPQHF	TGTGCCAGCAGACCAAATTCGGACCAGCCCCAGCATTTT
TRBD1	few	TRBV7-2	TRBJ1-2	CASSSRTGSYGDTF	TGTGCCAGCAGCTCCCGGACAGGGTCCTATGGGGACACCTTC
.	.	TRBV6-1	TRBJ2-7	CASSGMGGAYEQYF	TGTGCCAGCAGTGGAATGGGGGGAGCCTACGAGCAGTACTTC
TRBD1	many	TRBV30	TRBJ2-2	CAWKVGTGTGELFF	TGTGCCTGGAAAGTCGGGACAGGGACCGGGGAGCTGTTTTTT
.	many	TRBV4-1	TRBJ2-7	CASSQEGTLGYEQYF	TGCGCCAGCAGCCAGGAGGGGACCCTCGGGTACGAGCAGTACTTC
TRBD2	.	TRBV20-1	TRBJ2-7	CSAGGPGTSGYEQYF	TGCAGTGCTGGGGGGCCCGGGACTAGCGGATACGAGCAGTACTTC
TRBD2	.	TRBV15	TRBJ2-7	CATSRALAGEYEQYF	TGTGCCACCAGCAGAGCCCTAGCGGGAGAATACGAGCAGTACTTC
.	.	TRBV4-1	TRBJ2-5	CASSQEGVSQETQYF	TGCGCCAGCAGCCAAGAAGGTGTCAGCCAAGAGACCCAGTACTTC
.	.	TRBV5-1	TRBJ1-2	CASSHGGPRDGYTF	TGCGCCAGCAGCCATGGGGGCCCACGGGATGGCTACACCTTC
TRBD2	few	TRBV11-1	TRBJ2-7	CASSQQPLAGGSYEQYF	TGTGCCAGCAGCCAGCAGCCCCTAGCGGGAGGGTCCTACGAGCAGTACTTC
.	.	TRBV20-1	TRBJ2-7	CSAPRVSLEQYF	TGCAGTGCCCCCAGGGTTTCGCTCGAGCAGTACTTC
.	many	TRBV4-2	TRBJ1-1	CASSHGWNTEAFF	TGTGCCAGCAGCCACGGATGGAACACTGAAGCTTTCTTT
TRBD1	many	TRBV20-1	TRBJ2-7	CSVRQGPLRNEQYF	TGCAGTGTCAGACAGGGGCCGCTGAGGAACGAGCAGTACTTC
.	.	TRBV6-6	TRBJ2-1	CASRATNEQFF	TGTGCCAGCAGAGCAACAAATGAGCAGTTCTTC
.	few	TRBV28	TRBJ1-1	CASSPTGSFILSTEAFF	TGTGCCAGCAGTCCAACCGGGAGCTTTATACTAAGTACTGAAGCTTTCTTT
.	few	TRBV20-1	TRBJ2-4	CSARDSSGPIAKNIQYF	TGCAGTGCTAGAGATTCAAGCGGACCTATAGCCAAAAACATTCAGTACTTC
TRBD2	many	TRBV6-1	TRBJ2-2	CASTSSGRTTGELFF	TGTGCCAGCACCTCTAGCGGGAGGACCACCGGGGAGCTGTTTTTT
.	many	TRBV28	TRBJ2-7	CASDDRRTSSYEQYF	TGTGCCAGCGACGACCGGAGGACCAGCTCCTACGAGCAGTACTTC
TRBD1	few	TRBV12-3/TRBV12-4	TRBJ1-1	CASGATGFTEAFF	TGTGCCAGCGGGGCGACAGGGTTCACTGAAGCTTTCTTT
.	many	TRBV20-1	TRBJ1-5	CSASKGGYSNQPQHF	TGCAGTGCTAGTAAAGGCGGGTATAGCAATCAGCCCCAGCATTTT